Each of the 21 T cell receptor beta chains below was sequenced from the same sample in a study of CD8+ T cells in alopecia areata. Reverse transcribed after extraction, RNA yielded cDNA as the sequencing template. Repertoires were generated with immunoSEQ multiplex PCR, while TCRdb's copy carries only in-frame clones and drops some. The sample lists 150,000 to 200,000 clones, around 59% occurring once. Treatment of the sample: oral pan-JAK inhibitor, 5-10 mg twice daily. Sequenced here: CD4+ T cells sorted from blood, sampled at week 24, from a patient treated with tofacitinib. These receptors all come from a human donor with alopecia areata.

The chain joins TRBV7-8 to TRBJ1-5; D is possibly TRBD1 (5 bases). Germline CDR1 and CDR2: SGHVS and FQNEAQ. CDR3 size: 14 residues. Trimming took off 2 bases at V and 7 bases at J, with 12 bases between the two ends. CDR3 loop: CASSLKGNRQPQHF. The CDR3 bases are TGTGCCAGCAGCTTAAAGGGGAATCGACAGCCCCAGCATTTT.

V and J are TRBV30 and TRBJ2-7; D remains ambiguous. This CDR3 region has 12 residues. Trimming took off 0 bases at V and 0 bases at J, with 3 bases between the two ends. Germline V gives CDR1 GTSNPN, CDR2 SVGIG (reference sequence). CDR3 in DNA: TGTGCCTGGAGTGTACTCTCCTACGAGCAGTACTTC. Protein: CAWSVLSYEQYF.

This chain joins TRBV11-2 and TRBJ2-5, with 9 positions matching TRBD2. Germline V gives CDR1 SGHAT, CDR2 FQNNGV. V was pared by 0 bases and J by 5 bases, with 7 bases of the junction left unmatched. There are 16 residues in the CDR3. The CDR3 nucleotides read TGTGCCAGCAGCTTAGACGCGGGGGGGCCGCGGGAGACCCAGTACTTC. It specifies CASSLDAGGPRETQYF.

The chain uses TRBV7-2 and TRBJ1-6; D gene unclear. This CDR3 is built from 14 residues. V was trimmed by 3 bases and J by 9 bases, leaving 12 bases between them. The germline gives CDR1 SGHTA, CDR2 FQGNSA. Written as DNA, the CDR3 is TGTGCCAGCAGCTTTGGCGCAGGAGGTTCACCCCTCCACTTT. This gives the protein CASSFGAGGSPLHF. Full variable domain (missing parts from reference TRBV7-2 and TRBJ1-6): GAGVSQSPSNKVTEKGKDVELRCDPISGHTALYWYRQSLGQGLEFLIYFQGNSAPDKSGLPSDRFSAERTGGSVSTLTIQRTQQEDSAVYLCASSFGAGGSPLHFGNGTRLTVT.

The chain joins TRBV30 to TRBJ1-1; tentatively, D is TRBD1 (5 bases). This CDR3 has 14 residues. The germline V and J ends were trimmed by 0 bases and 6 bases, with 14 bases remaining between them. Germline CDR1 and CDR2: GTSNPN and SVGIG (reference sequence). The CDR3 DNA reads TGTGCCTGGAGTGTAGTGGGACGACCCGCTGAAGCTTTCTTT. The encoded protein is CAWSVVGRPAEAFF.

CDR3 sequence: CASSTQASTEAFF. CDR3 DNA: TGTGCCAGCAGCACCCAGGCTAGCACTGAAGCTTTCTTT. This chain uses TRBV9 with TRBJ1-1; D gene uncertain. Germline CDR1 is SGDLS and CDR2 is YYNGEE. V gave up 4 bases and J gave up 4 bases, with 11 bases separating them. The CDR3 runs to 13 residues.

The V call is TRBV9, the J call TRBJ2-2; the D is unclear. CDR3 length equals 16 residues. The V end was cut by 2 bases, the J end by 5 bases, with 16 bases between. Germline CDR1 and CDR2: SGDLS and YYNGEE. The CDR3 DNA reads TGTGCCAGCAGCGTTTCGGTGGTCAGGTCAACCGGGGAGCTGTTTTTT. Residues: CASSVSVVRSTGELFF.

This clone came up a few times. CDR3 DNA: TGTGCCAGCAGCTTATTGATATTCTTC. This translates into CASSLLIFF. The rearrangement joins TRBV13 to TRBJ2-1; D not certain. Germline CDR1 reads PRHDT; CDR2 reads FYEKMQ (reference sequence). The V end lost 2 bases, the J end lost 16 bases, and 6 bases lay between the germline ends. The length of the CDR3 is 9 residues.

The chain employs TRBV7-8 and TRBJ1-4; D ambiguous. CDR1 and CDR2 (germline): SGHVS, FQNEAQ. V lost 5 bases to trimming and J lost 2 bases, with 15 bases between them. The CDR3 is 16 amino acids. CDR3 amino acids: CASSPAMSRTNEKLFF. CDR3 bases: TGTGCCAGCAGCCCTGCCATGTCGAGGACTAATGAAAAACTGTTTTTT.

V and J are TRBV2 and TRBJ1-1, with D possibly TRBD1 on 5 matching bases. Trimming pared 7 bases from V and 0 bases from J, leaving 12 bases between. The V gene's germline CDR1 is SNHLY and CDR2 FYNNEI. This CDR3 has 14 residues. For the CDR3, the DNA is TGTGCCAGCATCAGGGAGGGAATGAACACTGAAGCTTTCTTT. Residues: CASIREGMNTEAFF.

J is TRBJ2-3 and V is TRBV19; possible D gene TRBD2, 6 bases. Deletions cut 3 bases from V and 5 bases from J, with 9 bases between. The CDR3 has 13 residues. The germline V gene has CDR1 LNHDA and CDR2 SQIVND (reference sequence). CDR3 sequence reads: CASSIRGRDTQYF. The CDR3, as DNA: TGTGCCAGTAGTATTCGGGGGAGAGATACGCAGTATTTT.

This chain joins TRBV6-1 and TRBJ1-5; D ambiguous. From germline, CDR1 is MNHNS and CDR2 SASEGT. With 2 bases removed from V and 7 bases from J, the gap between germline ends came to 9 bases. The CDR3 is 13 amino acids. The CDR3 spells CASSERGEQPQHF. For the CDR3, the DNA is TGTGCCAGCAGTGAACGGGGTGAACAGCCCCAGCATTTT.

The chain employs TRBV7-8 and TRBJ2-7, with unresolved D. This CDR3 is built from 12 residues. The germline V gene encodes CDR1 SGHVS and CDR2 FQNEAQ. Trimming pared 5 bases from V and 0 bases from J, leaving 5 bases between. CDR3 bases: TGTGCCAGCAGCACCGTCTCCTACGAGCAGTACTTC. This sequence encodes CASSTVSYEQYF.

Only a few counts were recorded for this clone. The chain employs TRBV30 and TRBJ2-1; 9 bases are a match to TRBD2. V gave up 0 bases and J gave up 8 bases; unmatched junction bases: 2. Looked up from germline, CDR1 is GTSNPN and CDR2 is SVGIG (reference sequence). This CDR3 has 13 residues. CDR3 sequence reads: CAWSVGGGDEQFF. The CDR3 nucleotides read TGTGCCTGGAGTGTTGGCGGGGGGGATGAGCAGTTCTTC. The full variable domain, with the rest looked up from reference TRBV30 and TRBJ2-1, is SQTIHQWPATLVQPVGSPLSLECTVEGTSNPNLYWYRQAAGRGLQLLFYSVGIGQISSEVPQNLSASRPQDRQFILSSKKLLLSDSGFYLCAWSVGGGDEQFFGPGTRLTVL.

The chain links TRBV29-1 to TRBJ2-5, with 8 nucleotides matching TRBD1. Trimming took 5 bases from V and 11 from J; bases not matched to a gene: 19. The CDR3 spans 15 residues. From germline, CDR1 is SQVTM and CDR2 ANQGSEA. This CDR3 reads CSVSPGGADRSKQYF. CDR3 DNA sequence: TGCAGCGTTAGTCCAGGGGGCGCGGACCGATCAAAGCAGTACTTC.

The CDR3 DNA reads as TGTGCCTGGAGTCCTGAGGGGGCCAGTGGCTACACCTTC. This codes for CAWSPEGASGYTF. The chain employs TRBV30 and TRBJ1-2; 7 bases match TRBD1. Trimming removed 2 bases from V and 7 bases from J; junction bases left unmatched: 7. The CDR3 covers 13 residues. The germline CDR1 and CDR2 sequences are GTSNPN and SVGIG (reference sequence).

The V and J genes are TRBV4-2 and TRBJ1-2; no reliable D call. V was pared by 0 bases and J by 5 bases, with 10 bases between. This CDR3 region has 14 residues. CDR1 and CDR2 from the germline V gene are LGHNA and YNFKEQ. This chain's CDR3 is CASSQETRGYGYTF. In nucleotides, the CDR3 is TGTGCCAGCAGCCAAGAGACGCGAGGGTATGGCTACACCTTC.

The CDR3 bases are TGTGCCTGGAGCCTGGGACAGGGGAACACTGAAGCTTTCTTT. Amino acids: CAWSLGQGNTEAFF. The chain uses TRBV30 and TRBJ1-1, with TRBD1 matching over 9 bases. Unmatched junction bases numbered 3, after V lost 3 bases and J lost 1 base. CDR1 is GTSNPN and CDR2 is SVGIG in the germline V gene (reference sequence). The CDR3 has 14 amino acids.

V usage is TRBV30 and J usage is TRBJ1-2; tentative D call: TRBD1 (6 bases). This CDR3 region has 11 residues. With 5 bases removed from V and 3 bases from J, the gap between germline ends came to 7 bases. Germline CDR1 GTSNPN, CDR2 SVGIG (reference sequence). The CDR3 coding sequence is TGTGCCTGGGGGGGGCACTATGGCTACACCTTC. Translated: CAWGGHYGYTF.

V gene TRBV29-1 combines with J gene TRBJ2-5; tentatively, D is TRBD1 (5 bases). Trimming stripped 5 bases from V and 1 base from J, with 8 bases between. Germline V lookup: CDR1 SQVTM, CDR2 ANQGSEA. This CDR3 has 12 residues. CDR3 loop: CSVRGFQETQYF. The CDR3 DNA reads TGCAGCGTTAGGGGTTTCCAAGAGACCCAGTACTTC.

The V gene is TRBV4-2, the J gene TRBJ2-3; 8 bases agree with TRBD2. Germline V lookup: CDR1 LGHNA, CDR2 YNFKEQ. The trim removed 4 bases at V and 5 bases at J, leaving 5 bases unmatched. CDR3 length: 14 residues. The CDR3 protein is CASSRGAGEDTQYF. In DNA, the CDR3 is TGTGCCAGCAGCCGAGGAGCGGGGGAAGATACGCAGTATTTT.